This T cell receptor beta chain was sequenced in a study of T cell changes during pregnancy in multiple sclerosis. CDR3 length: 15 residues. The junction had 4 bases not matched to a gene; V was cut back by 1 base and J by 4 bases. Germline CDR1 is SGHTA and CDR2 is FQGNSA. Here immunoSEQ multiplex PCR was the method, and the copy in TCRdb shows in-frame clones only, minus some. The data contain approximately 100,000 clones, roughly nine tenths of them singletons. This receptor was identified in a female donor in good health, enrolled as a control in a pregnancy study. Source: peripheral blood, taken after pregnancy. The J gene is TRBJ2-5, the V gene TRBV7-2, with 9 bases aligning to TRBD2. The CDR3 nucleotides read TGTGCCAGCAGCTTAGGGCTAGCGGGAACAGAGACCCAGTACTTC. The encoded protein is CASSLGLAGTETQYF.